Listed here is a single T cell receptor beta chain. Donors were grouped by their self-reported clinical history. Cohort 3 recovery required two negative PCRs, clearance, or symptom resolution. This entry is derived from a study of blood T cell repertoires in COVID-19. The overall study: Nucleic acid was either cDNA or gDNA, and it came from T cells, B-cell-depleted T cells, or PBMCs.

This CDR3 contains 12 residues. CDR1 and CDR2 (germline): MNHEY, SVGAGI. Trimming stripped 7 bases from V and 4 bases from J, with 10 bases between. Assay: immunoSEQ multiplex PCR; the TCRdb copy retains only in-frame clones and omits some. This sample has 150,000 to 200,000 clones, with roughly nine tenths found just once. This clonotype was obtained from a woman between 18 and 30 years old who had recovered from COVID-19. The specimen sequenced was PBMCs or T cells enriched from blood (not recorded which). The chain links TRBV6-5 to TRBJ1-1; D is unresolved. The CDR3 sequence: CASIGVGTEAFF. CDR3 sequence (DNA): TGTGCCAGCATCGGGGTGGGCACTGAAGCTTTCTTT.